The clone carrying this T cell receptor (beta chain) was picked up a small number of times. Its specificity is unknown. The CDR3 is 16 amino acids. V shed 7 bases and J 6 bases; nucleotides not matched to a gene: 16. Germline loops: CDR1 MNHEY, CDR2 SVGEGT. The sample is drawn from a study of T cell repertoires in cytomegalovirus infection. Study-level background: Recently identified HLA-C-restricted CMV epitopes were among the peptides used. It was the public TCR beta signatures that indicated both CMV infection and matching HLA type. Findings and caveats of the study: The response measured ex vivo was dominated by TCR beta clonotypes (HLA-C-restricted and CMV-specific). Identification of carriers of CMV plus the relevant HLA was achieved through cumulative public TCR beta family frequency.

TCRdb re-called the reads with MiXCR, one entry per CDR3 protein. The table lists about 310,000 distinct CDR3 sequences, 20% to 25% of them singletons. The chain uses TRBV6-2 or TRBV6-3 and TRBJ2-3, with 7 bases matching TRBD2. Material: cultured PBMCs, obtained from culture after CMV antigen stimulation. The TCR originated in a human donor in good health (CMV status not recorded). Some clones in this sample may be carry-over from other donors' samples. The DNA for the CDR3 is TGTGCCAGCAAAACCCCGGGGGGTCCTTCTCAGGATACGCAGTATTTT. Its protein is CASKTPGGPSQDTQYF.